This TCR beta chain is drawn from a study of T cell responses to AZD1222 COVID-19 vaccine. Assay used: immunoSEQ multiplex PCR; TCRdb lists only in-frame clones, some missing. Here the sample spans about 110,000 clones, 82% being singletons. Trimming took 5 bases from V and 0 from J, leaving 8 bases between them. Germline V lookup: CDR1 MNHEY, CDR2 SMNVEV (reference sequence). This CDR3 has 14 amino acids. This TCR was recovered from an adult in good health. The chain couples TRBV27 to TRBJ1-5, with D uncertain. The sequenced sample was peripheral blood, obtained on day 0 of AZD1222 vaccination. CDR3: CASSRLNSNQPQHF. The DNA for the CDR3 is TGTGCCAGCAGTCGTCTTAATAGCAATCAGCCCCAGCATTTT.